This is a list of T cell receptor beta chains from one sample in a study of CD8+CD57+ T cells in acquired aplastic anemia. TCRdb used MiXCR to reprocess the reads, holding one entry per CDR3 protein. Among about 170,000 distinct CDR3 sequences, under 55% were seen once, and the ten largest hold over 0.95%. Sequencing used sorted CD4+, CD8+, or CD8+CD57+ T cells (not recorded which) from PBMCs. The receptors were sampled from a human donor with aplastic anemia. CDR3s include the opening cysteine and the closing phenylalanine or tryptophan. The D gene is left open where the match is weak. Some rows have no size entry. The others give once, few or many, or a class for an expanded clone.

J gene | D gene | V gene | clone size | CDR3 DNA | CDR3 protein
TRBJ1-3 | . | TRBV14 | . | TGTGCCAGCAGCCAAGGTTGGGTAAACACCATATATTTT | CASSQGWVNTIYF
TRBJ1-5 | . | TRBV10-2 | few | TGCGCCAGCAGTGAGCTAGCAAGTCAGTCCCAGCATTTT | CASSELASQSQHF
TRBJ1-3 | TRBD1 | TRBV6-5 | few | TGTGCCAGCAGTTACTCGGGACAGGGGCTTGCTGGAAACACCATATATTTT | CASSYSGQGLAGNTIYF
TRBJ1-1 | TRBD1 | TRBV5-1 | many | TGCGCCAGCAGCTGGACAGGGGACATGAACACTGAAGCTTTCTTT | CASSWTGDMNTEAFF
TRBJ1-1 | . | TRBV6-1 | many | TGTGCCAGCAGAGCCACGGTGAACACTGAAGCTTTCTTT | CASRATVNTEAFF
TRBJ1-5 | . | TRBV19 | many | TGTGCCAGTAGTATTGGGTATGGTCAGCCCCAGCATTTT | CASSIGYGQPQHF
TRBJ1-6 | . | TRBV19 | few | TGTGCCAGTAGTATGTCGTCGCCAACTTCACCCCTCCACTTT | CASSMSSPTSPLHF
TRBJ2-3 | . | TRBV29-1 | . | TGCAGCGTAGAGAGCACAGATACGCAGTATTTT | CSVESTDTQYF
TRBJ1-5 | . | TRBV4-1 | many | TGCGCCAGCAGCCAATGGGGGATGGGCAATCAGCCCCAGCATTTT | CASSQWGMGNQPQHF
TRBJ1-5 | . | TRBV20-1 | few | TGCAGTGCTAGGAGGTGGGGCAGAGGACAGCCCCAGCATTTT | CSARRWGRGQPQHF
TRBJ1-2 | . | TRBV6-1 | . | TGTGCCAGCATTAAAGGCAGGGAAGGCTACACCTTC | CASIKGREGYTF
TRBJ1-1 | . | TRBV2 | . | TGTGCCAGCAGTCACGGTGAGAATGCTGAAGCTTTCTTT | CASSHGENAEAFF
TRBJ2-7 | TRBD1 | TRBV29-1 | few | TGCAGCGTTGCCAGCGGACAGGACTACGAGCAGTACTTC | CSVASGQDYEQYF
TRBJ1-2 | . | TRBV5-1 | . | TGCGCCAGCAGCCAGATGACAGAAAACTATGGCTACACCTTC | CASSQMTENYGYTF
TRBJ1-2 | TRBD1 | TRBV25-1 | . | TGTGCCAGCAGTGTGGGACAGGTTGATGGCTACACCTTC | CASSVGQVDGYTF
TRBJ1-2 | . | TRBV15 | few | TGTGCCACCAGCAGAGAAGGAAGGGGGGAAGGCTACACCTTC | CATSREGRGEGYTF
TRBJ2-1 | TRBD2 | TRBV10-3 | . | TGTGCCATCAGTGAGTCGATGGCGGGGGACTACAATGAGCAGTTCTTC | CAISESMAGDYNEQFF
TRBJ2-7 | . | TRBV2 | once | TGTGCCAGCAGTGAAGAAGGGCTTTCATACGAGCAGTACTTC | CASSEEGLSYEQYF
TRBJ1-3 | . | TRBV14 | many | TGTGCCAGCAGCCAAAGACAGAGCTCTGGAAACACCATATATTTT | CASSQRQSSGNTIYF
TRBJ2-1 | TRBD2 | TRBV24-1 | . | TGTGCCACCAGTGATTCCCTAGCGGGGACCTACGATGAGCAGTTCTTC | CATSDSLAGTYDEQFF
TRBJ2-1 | . | TRBV11-1 | . | TGTGCCAGCAGTTCGGCGGAGGCGTACAATGAGCAGTTCTTC | CASSSAEAYNEQFF
TRBJ2-7 | . | TRBV9 | . | TGTGCCAGCAGCGTCTGGGGGTCTGGGGACGAGCAGTACTTC | CASSVWGSGDEQYF
TRBJ1-1 | TRBD1 | TRBV9 | many | TGTGCCAGCAGCGGAGATCCAGGGGGCGCGATGAACACTGAAGCTTTCTTT | CASSGDPGGAMNTEAFF
TRBJ2-6 | . | TRBV19 | many | TGTGCCAGTAGTATCGGAGGGGTTGGGGCCAACGTCCTGACTTTC | CASSIGGVGANVLTF
TRBJ2-1 | TRBD1 | TRBV24-1 | . | TGTGCTCCTCCCGCAGGGGGCTCCTACAATGAGCAGTTCTTC | CAPPAGGSYNEQFF
TRBJ1-5 | . | TRBV12-3/TRBV12-4 | many | TGTGCCAGCAGTTTAAGGAGGGCCCAGGATCAGCCCCAGCATTTT | CASSLRRAQDQPQHF
TRBJ1-3 | . | TRBV4-2 | . | TGTGCCAGCAGCCAACGAGCGGGTTTTGGGACCTCTTTTAACACCATATATTTT | CASSQRAGFGTSFNTIYF
TRBJ1-5 | . | TRBV19 | . | TGTGCCAGTCGGAGGGAGTTCAGCAATCAGCCCCAGCATTTT | CASRREFSNQPQHF
TRBJ2-7 | TRBD2 | TRBV10-2 | once | TGCGCCAGCAGGACTAGCGGCTCCTACGAGCAGTACTTC | CASRTSGSYEQYF
TRBJ2-7 | . | TRBV2 | once | TGTGCCAGCATGTCGGGATACTACGAGCAGTACTTC | CASMSGYYEQYF
TRBJ2-7 | . | TRBV19 | many | TGTGCCAGTAGCCGTGACGGGACACCTTACTCCTACGAGCAGTACTTC | CASSRDGTPYSYEQYF
TRBJ2-2 | TRBD1 | TRBV5-4 | few | TGTGCCAGCAGCCCAAAGACAGGGGGCAACACCGGGGAGCTGTTTTTT | CASSPKTGGNTGELFF
TRBJ2-1 | TRBD1 | TRBV7-9 | . | TGTGCCAGCACCCCCGGGGACAGCAATGAGCAGTTCTTC | CASTPGDSNEQFF
TRBJ2-2 | . | TRBV5-1 | . | TGCGCCAGCCAACTCCTGATGAACACCGGGGAGCTGTTTTTT | CASQLLMNTGELFF
TRBJ2-7 | . | TRBV7-2 | once | TGTGCCAGTACCCCAGGGCAGAACCTCTACGAGCAGTACTTC | CASTPGQNLYEQYF
TRBJ1-2 | . | TRBV2 | . | TGTGCCAGCAGTAATGGGCAGGGAGGTGGCTACACCTTC | CASSNGQGGGYTF
TRBJ1-6 | . | TRBV15 | few | TGTGCCACCAGCAGAGATCAACCGGGGAATTCACCCCTCCACTTT | CATSRDQPGNSPLHF
TRBJ2-7 | . | TRBV19 | . | TGTGCCAGTAGTACGGACCGTGGTCGGCTAGTGGAGCAGTACTTC | CASSTDRGRLVEQYF
TRBJ1-2 | TRBD1 | TRBV5-4 | many | TGTGCCAGCAGCTGGGGGGACAGGGTTAACTATGGCTACACCTTC | CASSWGDRVNYGYTF
TRBJ2-3 | . | TRBV24-1 | . | TGTGCCACCAGGACGGACGGCACCACAGATACGCAGTATTTT | CATRTDGTTDTQYF
TRBJ1-2 | . | TRBV2 | . | TGTGCCAGCAGTGAGAACCCGGCCGGGGGCTACACCTTC | CASSENPAGGYTF
TRBJ2-1 | TRBD1 | TRBV6-1 | many | TGTGCCAGCAGTCTAGGGACAGGGGTTATGAATGAGCAGTTCTTC | CASSLGTGVMNEQFF
TRBJ2-7 | TRBD2 | TRBV19 | many | TGTGCCAGTAGTTCCGGGGGGGGTACCTACGAGCAGTACTTC | CASSSGGGTYEQYF
TRBJ1-2 | TRBD1 | TRBV5-1 | many | TGCGCCAGCAGCCAAAGCCTGGGACAGAACTATGGCTACACCTTC | CASSQSLGQNYGYTF
TRBJ2-3 | . | TRBV7-8 | . | TGTGCCAGCAGTATGCACCTCACAGATACGCAGTATTTT | CASSMHLTDTQYF
TRBJ1-1 | . | TRBV24-1 | few | TGTGCCACCAGTGATTACGGGAACACTGAAGCTTTCTTT | CATSDYGNTEAFF
TRBJ2-7 | TRBD1 | TRBV7-2 | . | TGTGCCAGCAGCTCACAGGGGTACGAGCAGTACTTC | CASSSQGYEQYF
TRBJ2-7 | . | TRBV6-1 | . | TGTGCCAGCAGTGAATACCCAATACAAAGATTGGGTACGTCCTACGAGCAGTACTTC | CASSEYPIQRLGTSYEQYF
TRBJ2-1 | . | TRBV10-2 | . | TGTGCCAGCAGTGTGGCAAACAATGAGCAGTTCTTC | CASSVANNEQFF
TRBJ1-1 | TRBD1 | TRBV29-1 | . | TGCAGCGTTGGTCTCGCAGGGGGCCTTTCTGAAGCTTTCTTT | CSVGLAGGLSEAFF
TRBJ2-3 | TRBD2 | TRBV18 | . | TGTGCCAGCTCACCAATACCCCCGGCGCGCGGGGGGAAGACGCAGTATTTT | CASSPIPPARGGKTQYF
TRBJ1-5 | . | TRBV15 | . | TGTGCCAGCAGTCCCCTGGAGTATCAGCCCCAGCATTTT | CASSPLEYQPQHF
TRBJ1-4 | . | TRBV10-3 | . | TGTGCCATCAGTGATAGGCAGTCTTCAACTAATGAAAAACTGTTTTTT | CAISDRQSSTNEKLFF
TRBJ1-5 | TRBD1 | TRBV24-1 | . | TGTGCCACCAGTGACAATCAGGGGGCCAATCAGCCCCAGCATTTT | CATSDNQGANQPQHF
TRBJ1-6 | . | TRBV20-1 | many | TGCAGTGCTAGCACGGGGAGAAATTCACCCCTCCACTTT | CSASTGRNSPLHF